Below, one T cell receptor (beta chain) is given with its context. Its cognate antigen is unknown. Brentuximab vedotin exposure varied among the patients, all of whom had relapsed after autologous stem cell transplantation. This record belongs to a study of PD-1 blockade in classical Hodgkin lymphoma. Whole-study results and caveats: Newly diagnosed and completely responding patients shared comparable baseline diversity. In newly diagnosed patients, baseline TCR diversity was reportedly below that of healthy donors. In CD4+ cells, TCR diversity went up significantly by C4D1, but in CD8+ cells it did not.

The CDR3 consists of 13 residues. V dropped 7 bases and J dropped 1; count of bases not matched to a gene: 6. From germline, CDR1 is SQVTM and CDR2 ANQGSEA. Sequenced by immunoSEQ multiplex PCR; TCRdb stores in-frame clones only, minus some. The data show fewer than 15,000 clones, less than 70% seen once. J is TRBJ1-1 and V is TRBV29-1, with 7 positions matching TRBD1. The TCR comes from a human donor with classical Hodgkin lymphoma. The input for sequencing was peripheral blood mononuclear cells (PBMCs), taken at baseline. The CDR3 nucleotides read TGCAGCGGGGCACAGGGGACGAACACTGAAGCTTTCTTT. Translating it yields CSGAQGTNTEAFF.